This record looks at one T cell receptor beta chain sequence and its context. The antigen is unknown. Libraries were prepared by immunoSEQ multiplex PCR; TCRdb keeps only in-frame clonotypes and omits some of them. The sample has fewer than 85,000 clones, 89% seen once. This entry belongs to a study of identifying expanded T cells in peripheral blood. General study results and limits: Approximately 1.1 clones differed between technical replicates, versus about 15 and 19 over time. Approximately two-week clone count variance significantly increased as total template count grew.

Sequencing input: blood. The origin of this receptor is a person aged 18 to 75 in good health.

The CDR3 bases are TGTGCCAGCAGAAAGGGGACTGAAAAACTGTTTTTT. Translated, it gives CASRKGTEKLFF. The gene calls are TRBV28 and TRBJ1-4, with D perhaps matching TRBD1 (5 bases). CDR1 is MDHEN, CDR2 SYDVKM, per germline. CDR3 size: 12 residues. Deletions cut 6 bases from V and 7 bases from J, with 9 bases between. Full variable domain (rest looked up from reference TRBV28 and TRBJ1-4): DVKVTQSSRYLVKRTGEKVFLECVQDMDHENMFWYRQDPGLGLRLIYFSYDVKMKEKGDIPEGYSVSREKKERFSLILESASTNQTSMYLCASRKGTEKLFFGSGTQLSVL.